This entry concerns a single T cell receptor (beta chain). In the original workflow: Reference gene primer amplification gave estimated nucleated cell counts. TCRdb keeps only in-frame clones here, not all; method: immunoSEQ multiplex PCR. The V and J calls and clone size come from that table; D and trimming were worked out from the DNA. In the table there are about 400,000 clones, 87% of which are singletons. Each participant's cohort was designated according to participant-reported clinical history. The CDR3 runs 14 residues. Germline V lookup: CDR1 SGHRS, CDR2 YFSETQ. V was shortened by 0 bases and J by 7 bases, with 11 bases between the two germline ends. The data were obtained in a study of blood T cell repertoires in COVID-19. The overall study: Whether acute or convalescent, the COVID-19 samples came from the United States, Italy and Spain.

This TCR was sampled from a middle-aged man in a cohort exposed to, infected with or recovered from COVID-19 (not recorded which). The V and J genes are TRBV5-1 and TRBJ2-4; D is possibly TRBD1 (5 bases). Sequencing input: PBMCs or T cells enriched from blood (not recorded which). The CDR3 is CASSLVGVGNIQYF. CDR3 nucleotides: TGCGCCAGCAGCTTGGTAGGGGTCGGGAACATTCAGTACTTC.